Listed below are T cell receptor beta chains from one sample, sequenced in a study of cytomegalovirus exposure and HLA in healthy donors. Sequenced by immunoSEQ multiplex PCR; TCRdb stores in-frame clones only, minus some. Of about 110,000 clones in the sample, approximately 85% are singletons; the top ten hold 1.6%. Material for sequencing was PBMCs. These receptors all come from a middle-aged man in good health and CMV-seronegative. The CDR3 runs from the conserved cysteine through the conserved F or W. D genes are given only for firm matches. The size entry is marked missing in some rows and otherwise reads once, few, many or a size class.

abundance: NA; d_gene: NA; v_gene: TRBV27; len: 14; j_gene: TRBJ2-7; CDR3nt: TGTGCCAGTTCTCCATGGACGGGGACCTACGAGCAGTACTTC; CDR3aa: CASSPWTGTYEQYF
abundance: NA; d_gene: NA; v_gene: TRBV5-1; len: 15; j_gene: TRBJ1-5; CDR3nt: TGCGCCAGCAGCCCAGGGTTCATTAGCAATCAGCCCCAGCATTTT; CDR3aa: CASSPGFISNQPQHF
abundance: NA; d_gene: NA; v_gene: TRBV15; len: 15; j_gene: TRBJ1-2; CDR3nt: TGTGCCACCAGCAGAGATCGGGGGGGTCCACAGGGCTACACCTTC; CDR3aa: CATSRDRGGPQGYTF
abundance: NA; d_gene: NA; v_gene: TRBV5-6; len: 12; j_gene: TRBJ2-2; CDR3nt: TGTGCCAGCACCAACGGGGCCGGGGAGCTGTTTTTT; CDR3aa: CASTNGAGELFF
abundance: NA; d_gene: NA; v_gene: TRBV5-1; len: 16; j_gene: TRBJ2-3; CDR3nt: TGCGCCAGCAGCTTGGGTGGGGGCCTTAGCACAGATACGCAGTATTTT; CDR3aa: CASSLGGGLSTDTQYF
abundance: NA; d_gene: NA; v_gene: TRBV4-2; len: 14; j_gene: TRBJ1-5; CDR3nt: TGTGCCAGCAGCCAAGAACGCGGGGATCAGCCCCAGCATTTT; CDR3aa: CASSQERGDQPQHF
abundance: NA; d_gene: NA; v_gene: TRBV27; len: 18; j_gene: TRBJ2-7; CDR3nt: TGTGCCAGCAGTTTTAAGGGGGGAGGTGCGGGGGCTACCTACGAGCAGTACTTC; CDR3aa: CASSFKGGGAGATYEQYF
abundance: NA; d_gene: NA; v_gene: TRBV19; len: 14; j_gene: TRBJ2-7; CDR3nt: TGTGCCAGTAGTATTCCAGGGTCCACCTACGAGCAGTACTTC; CDR3aa: CASSIPGSTYEQYF
abundance: NA; d_gene: NA; v_gene: TRBV7-9; len: 17; j_gene: TRBJ2-3; CDR3nt: TGTGCCAGCAGCTTTTACACAGGGCCCCAGTCGGCAGATACGCAGTATTTT; CDR3aa: CASSFYTGPQSADTQYF
abundance: NA; d_gene: TRBD1; v_gene: TRBV5-6; len: 14; j_gene: TRBJ2-7; CDR3nt: TGTGCCAGCAGCTCCGGGACAGGGGCCTACGAGCAGTACTTC; CDR3aa: CASSSGTGAYEQYF
abundance: NA; d_gene: TRBD1; v_gene: TRBV6-5; len: 15; j_gene: TRBJ2-1; CDR3nt: TGTGCCAGCAGTTACTCAGGGGGCCCTCCTAATGAGCAGTTCTTC; CDR3aa: CASSYSGGPPNEQFF
abundance: NA; d_gene: TRBD1; v_gene: TRBV19; len: 15; j_gene: TRBJ1-5; CDR3nt: TGTGCCAGTAGTTACCGACAGGGAAGGGGTCAGCCCCAGCATTTT; CDR3aa: CASSYRQGRGQPQHF
abundance: NA; d_gene: NA; v_gene: TRBV15; len: 13; j_gene: TRBJ1-4; CDR3nt: TGTGCCACCAGCACCGGTCCGGGAGAAAAACTGTTTTTT; CDR3aa: CATSTGPGEKLFF
abundance: once; d_gene: NA; v_gene: TRBV2; len: 13; j_gene: TRBJ2-5; CDR3nt: TGTGCCAGCAGTGAGACAGCTCAAGAGACCCAGTACTTC; CDR3aa: CASSETAQETQYF
abundance: few; d_gene: NA; v_gene: TRBV29-1; len: 12; j_gene: TRBJ2-2; CDR3nt: TGCAGCGGGGGTAGCGGTACCGGGGAGCTGTTTTTT; CDR3aa: CSGGSGTGELFF
abundance: NA; d_gene: NA; v_gene: TRBV7-2; len: 13; j_gene: TRBJ2-7; CDR3nt: TGTGCCAGCAGCTTAGGACAGCACTACGAGCAGTACTTC; CDR3aa: CASSLGQHYEQYF
abundance: NA; d_gene: TRBD1; v_gene: TRBV6-5; len: 15; j_gene: TRBJ1-1; CDR3nt: TGTGCCAGCAGTTTTACGACAGGGATGAACACTGAAGCTTTCTTT; CDR3aa: CASSFTTGMNTEAFF
abundance: NA; d_gene: NA; v_gene: TRBV2; len: 13; j_gene: TRBJ2-5; CDR3nt: TGTGCCAGCAGCGCCGACAGGACGGAGACCCAGTACTTC; CDR3aa: CASSADRTETQYF
abundance: few; d_gene: TRBD2; v_gene: TRBV10-3; len: 14; j_gene: TRBJ2-3; CDR3nt: TGTGCCATCAACCCCGGGACTAACACAGATACGCAGTATTTT; CDR3aa: CAINPGTNTDTQYF
abundance: NA; d_gene: NA; v_gene: TRBV9; len: 16; j_gene: TRBJ1-6; CDR3nt: TGTGCCAGCAGCGTAGACCCGGGAGGCAGGGGTTCACCCCTCCACTTT; CDR3aa: CASSVDPGGRGSPLHF
abundance: NA; d_gene: NA; v_gene: TRBV2; len: 14; j_gene: TRBJ2-7; CDR3nt: TGTGCCAGCAGTGAAGGGCGGGGAACCTACGAGCAGTACTTC; CDR3aa: CASSEGRGTYEQYF
abundance: NA; d_gene: NA; v_gene: TRBV6-1; len: 14; j_gene: TRBJ1-5; CDR3nt: TGTGCCAGCAGGCCGGTAGGAGGCAATCAGCCCCAGCATTTT; CDR3aa: CASRPVGGNQPQHF
abundance: once; d_gene: NA; v_gene: TRBV19; len: 15; j_gene: TRBJ1-5; CDR3nt: TGTGCCAGTAGCCTCCTGGGGGGGGAGAGTCAGCCCCAGCATTTT; CDR3aa: CASSLLGGESQPQHF
abundance: NA; d_gene: TRBD2; v_gene: TRBV5-6; len: 17; j_gene: TRBJ2-7; CDR3nt: TGTGCCAGCAGCTTGGAAATAGCGGGGGGGCCAGGATATGAGCAGTACTTC; CDR3aa: CASSLEIAGGPGYEQYF
abundance: NA; d_gene: TRBD1; v_gene: TRBV28; len: 13; j_gene: TRBJ1-2; CDR3nt: TGTGCCAGCAGGTCCTCCGACAGGGTTGGCTACACCTTC; CDR3aa: CASRSSDRVGYTF
abundance: NA; d_gene: TRBD1; v_gene: TRBV7-7; len: 13; j_gene: TRBJ1-4; CDR3nt: TGTGCCAGCAGCTCTCGGACAGGGGAAAAACTGTTTTTT; CDR3aa: CASSSRTGEKLFF
abundance: few; d_gene: NA; v_gene: TRBV5-6; len: 13; j_gene: TRBJ1-2; CDR3nt: TGTGCCAGCAGCTTGGCTCAGCAGAGGGGCTACACCTTC; CDR3aa: CASSLAQQRGYTF
abundance: NA; d_gene: NA; v_gene: TRBV9; len: 14; j_gene: TRBJ2-2; CDR3nt: TGTGCCAGCAGCACCACTTATTCCACCGGGGAGCTGTTTTTT; CDR3aa: CASSTTYSTGELFF
abundance: NA; d_gene: TRBD2; v_gene: TRBV7-3; len: 15; j_gene: TRBJ2-2; CDR3nt: TGTGCCAGCAGCGACGGGGGGGCGAACACCGGGGAGCTGTTTTTT; CDR3aa: CASSDGGANTGELFF
abundance: few; d_gene: NA; v_gene: TRBV6-5; len: 13; j_gene: TRBJ1-2; CDR3nt: TGTGCCAGCAGTCCACAATCTCGGGATGGCTACACCTTC; CDR3aa: CASSPQSRDGYTF
abundance: few; d_gene: NA; v_gene: TRBV5-1; len: 16; j_gene: TRBJ1-2; CDR3nt: TGCGCCAGCAGCTTGGTCCCGGACTCCCGGTTCGAGGGCTACACCTTC; CDR3aa: CASSLVPDSRFEGYTF
abundance: NA; d_gene: TRBD1; v_gene: TRBV12-5; len: 16; j_gene: TRBJ2-5; CDR3nt: TGTGCTAGTGGTTTGGTACAGAACTTCCAGGGGGAGCCCCAGTACTTC; CDR3aa: CASGLVQNFQGEPQYF
abundance: NA; d_gene: TRBD1; v_gene: TRBV6-1; len: 15; j_gene: TRBJ2-7; CDR3nt: TGTGCCAGCAGTGATTCCGGACAGGGGGCTTGGGAGCAGTACTTC; CDR3aa: CASSDSGQGAWEQYF
abundance: NA; d_gene: TRBD2; v_gene: TRBV7-6; len: 15; j_gene: TRBJ2-5; CDR3nt: TGTGCCAGCAGCTTTTCCGGGACTAGCGGCGAGACCCAGTACTTC; CDR3aa: CASSFSGTSGETQYF
abundance: NA; d_gene: NA; v_gene: TRBV6-4; len: 13; j_gene: TRBJ1-1; CDR3nt: TGTGCCAGCAGCACAGAGTTGAACACTGAAGCTTTCTTT; CDR3aa: CASSTELNTEAFF
abundance: NA; d_gene: TRBD2; v_gene: TRBV4-3; len: 17; j_gene: TRBJ2-7; CDR3nt: TGCGCCAGCAGCCAAACGTCTCCCGGGGGGGGCGGGAACGAGCAGTACTTC; CDR3aa: CASSQTSPGGGGNEQYF
abundance: NA; d_gene: NA; v_gene: TRBV7-9; len: 14; j_gene: TRBJ1-1; CDR3nt: TGTGCCAGCAGCTTAAGTCCAGGGCTCACTGAAGCTTTCTTT; CDR3aa: CASSLSPGLTEAFF
abundance: NA; d_gene: NA; v_gene: TRBV5-4; len: 12; j_gene: TRBJ1-1; CDR3nt: TGTGCCAGCAGTTCACAGGACACTGAAGCTTTCTTT; CDR3aa: CASSSQDTEAFF
abundance: NA; d_gene: NA; v_gene: TRBV7-8; len: 15; j_gene: TRBJ2-3; CDR3nt: TGTGCCAGCAGCTTAGGAGAGGGGGGAGGGGATACGCAGTATTTT; CDR3aa: CASSLGEGGGDTQYF
abundance: NA; d_gene: TRBD1; v_gene: TRBV28; len: 17; j_gene: TRBJ2-2; CDR3nt: TGTGCCAGCAGTTTAGGACAGGGGGGAGGGGTCGCCGGGGAGCTGTTTTTT; CDR3aa: CASSLGQGGGVAGELFF
abundance: few; d_gene: TRBD1; v_gene: TRBV5-8; len: 15; j_gene: TRBJ1-3; CDR3nt: TGTGCCAGCAGCTTAGGGGGCAACTCTGGAAACACCATATATTTT; CDR3aa: CASSLGGNSGNTIYF
abundance: few; d_gene: TRBD2; v_gene: TRBV4-1; len: 18; j_gene: TRBJ2-7; CDR3nt: TGCGCCAGCAGCCAATGGACTAGCGGGGACTCTTTCCTCTACGAGCAGTACTTC; CDR3aa: CASSQWTSGDSFLYEQYF
abundance: NA; d_gene: TRBD1; v_gene: TRBV6-5; len: 14; j_gene: TRBJ1-2; CDR3nt: TGTGCCAGCACCCCGTCAGGGGGTCACTATGGCTACACCTTC; CDR3aa: CASTPSGGHYGYTF
abundance: NA; d_gene: TRBD2; v_gene: TRBV10-3; len: 17; j_gene: TRBJ2-1; CDR3nt: TGTGCCATCAAACTAGCGGGGGGGCGGTCCCGTGAAGGTGAGCAGTTCTTC; CDR3aa: CAIKLAGGRSREGEQFF
abundance: NA; d_gene: TRBD1; v_gene: TRBV5-4; len: 15; j_gene: TRBJ1-1; CDR3nt: TGTGCCAGCAGCCCTCCGGGACAGGGGGCGACTGAAGCTTTCTTT; CDR3aa: CASSPPGQGATEAFF
abundance: NA; d_gene: TRBD2; v_gene: TRBV14; len: 21; j_gene: TRBJ2-1; CDR3nt: TGTGCCAGCAGCCACGTACCGGGACTAGCGGGTCCCAGGGGCTCCTACAATGAGCAGTTCTTC; CDR3aa: CASSHVPGLAGPRGSYNEQFF
abundance: NA; d_gene: TRBD1; v_gene: TRBV6-5; len: 14; j_gene: TRBJ1-2; CDR3nt: TGTGCCAGCAGTAGGGGACAGGGACGATATGGCTACACCTTC; CDR3aa: CASSRGQGRYGYTF
abundance: NA; d_gene: NA; v_gene: TRBV7-2; len: 18; j_gene: TRBJ2-3; CDR3nt: TGTGCCAGCAGCAACCCTGAACGGTGGGGGGAGGACACAGATACGCAGTATTTT; CDR3aa: CASSNPERWGEDTDTQYF
abundance: NA; d_gene: NA; v_gene: TRBV15; len: 13; j_gene: TRBJ2-5; CDR3nt: TGTGCCACCAGCAGACGAGCGACAGAGACCCAGTACTTC; CDR3aa: CATSRRATETQYF
abundance: NA; d_gene: NA; v_gene: TRBV5-5; len: 17; j_gene: TRBJ2-2; CDR3nt: TGTGCCAGCAGCTTGGTAGGGAACAGGGCTAACACCGGGGAGCTGTTTTTT; CDR3aa: CASSLVGNRANTGELFF
abundance: NA; d_gene: NA; v_gene: TRBV4-2; len: 17; j_gene: TRBJ1-5; CDR3nt: TGTGCCAGCAGCCAAGCCTCAACAGGGATTAGCAATCAGCCCCAGCATTTT; CDR3aa: CASSQASTGISNQPQHF
abundance: NA; d_gene: TRBD1; v_gene: TRBV25-1; len: 18; j_gene: TRBJ2-6; CDR3nt: TGTGCCAGCAGTGGACAGGGGGCGTTGATCTCTGGGGCCAACGTCCTGACTTTC; CDR3aa: CASSGQGALISGANVLTF
abundance: NA; d_gene: NA; v_gene: TRBV2; len: 13; j_gene: TRBJ1-5; CDR3nt: TGTGCCAGCTCTTATGGTGGGGCGCAGCCCCAGCATTTT; CDR3aa: CASSYGGAQPQHF